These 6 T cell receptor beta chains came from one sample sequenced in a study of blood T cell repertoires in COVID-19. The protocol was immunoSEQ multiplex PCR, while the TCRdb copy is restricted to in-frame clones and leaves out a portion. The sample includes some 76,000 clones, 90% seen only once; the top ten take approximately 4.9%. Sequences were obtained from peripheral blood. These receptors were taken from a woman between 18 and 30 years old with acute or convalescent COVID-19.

The CDR3 reads CASTWGGGDGYTF. The CDR3 bases are TGTGCCAGCACCTGGGGGGGAGGCGATGGCTACACCTTC. V is TRBV7-2 and J is TRBJ1-2; perhaps TRBD1 as D (5 bases). The CDR3 has 13 amino acids. V dropped 7 bases and J dropped 6 bases, with 15 bases sitting between them. The germline V gene encodes CDR1 SGHTA and CDR2 FQGNSA.

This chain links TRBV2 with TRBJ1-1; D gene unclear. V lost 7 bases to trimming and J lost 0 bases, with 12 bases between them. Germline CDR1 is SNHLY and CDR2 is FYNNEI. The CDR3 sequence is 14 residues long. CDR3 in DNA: TGTGCCAGCAACACAGAAGCCTTGAACACTGAAGCTTTCTTT. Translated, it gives CASNTEALNTEAFF.

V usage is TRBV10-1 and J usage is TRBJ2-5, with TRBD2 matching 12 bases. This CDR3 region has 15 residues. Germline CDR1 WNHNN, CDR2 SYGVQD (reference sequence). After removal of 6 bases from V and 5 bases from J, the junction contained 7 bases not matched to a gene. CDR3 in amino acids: CASRPSGRAVETQYF. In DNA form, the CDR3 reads TGCGCCAGCAGACCTAGCGGGAGGGCCGTTGAGACCCAGTACTTC.

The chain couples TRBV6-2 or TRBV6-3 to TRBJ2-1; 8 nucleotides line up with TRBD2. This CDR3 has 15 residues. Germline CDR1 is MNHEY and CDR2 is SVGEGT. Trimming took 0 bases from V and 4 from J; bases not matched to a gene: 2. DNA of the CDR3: TGTGCCAGCAGTTACTCTAGCGGGGCGTACAATGAGCAGTTCTTC. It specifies CASSYSSGAYNEQFF.

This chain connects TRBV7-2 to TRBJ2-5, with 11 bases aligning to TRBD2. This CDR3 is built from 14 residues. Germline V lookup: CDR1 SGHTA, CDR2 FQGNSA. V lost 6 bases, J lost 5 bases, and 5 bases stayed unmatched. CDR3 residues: CASRVAGGPETQYF. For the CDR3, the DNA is TGTGCCAGCAGGGTAGCGGGAGGGCCGGAGACCCAGTACTTC.

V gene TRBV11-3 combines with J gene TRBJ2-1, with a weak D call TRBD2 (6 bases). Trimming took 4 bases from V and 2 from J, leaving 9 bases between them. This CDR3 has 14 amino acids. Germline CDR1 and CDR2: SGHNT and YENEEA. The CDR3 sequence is CASSWDWTYNEQFF. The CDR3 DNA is TGTGCCAGCAGCTGGGACTGGACCTACAATGAGCAGTTCTTC. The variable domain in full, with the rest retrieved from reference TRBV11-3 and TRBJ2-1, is EAGVVQSPRYKIIEKKQPVAFWCNPISGHNTLYWYLQNLGQGPELLIRYENEEAVDDSQLPKDRFSAERLKGVDSTLKIQPAELGDSAVYLCASSWDWTYNEQFFGPGTRLTVL.